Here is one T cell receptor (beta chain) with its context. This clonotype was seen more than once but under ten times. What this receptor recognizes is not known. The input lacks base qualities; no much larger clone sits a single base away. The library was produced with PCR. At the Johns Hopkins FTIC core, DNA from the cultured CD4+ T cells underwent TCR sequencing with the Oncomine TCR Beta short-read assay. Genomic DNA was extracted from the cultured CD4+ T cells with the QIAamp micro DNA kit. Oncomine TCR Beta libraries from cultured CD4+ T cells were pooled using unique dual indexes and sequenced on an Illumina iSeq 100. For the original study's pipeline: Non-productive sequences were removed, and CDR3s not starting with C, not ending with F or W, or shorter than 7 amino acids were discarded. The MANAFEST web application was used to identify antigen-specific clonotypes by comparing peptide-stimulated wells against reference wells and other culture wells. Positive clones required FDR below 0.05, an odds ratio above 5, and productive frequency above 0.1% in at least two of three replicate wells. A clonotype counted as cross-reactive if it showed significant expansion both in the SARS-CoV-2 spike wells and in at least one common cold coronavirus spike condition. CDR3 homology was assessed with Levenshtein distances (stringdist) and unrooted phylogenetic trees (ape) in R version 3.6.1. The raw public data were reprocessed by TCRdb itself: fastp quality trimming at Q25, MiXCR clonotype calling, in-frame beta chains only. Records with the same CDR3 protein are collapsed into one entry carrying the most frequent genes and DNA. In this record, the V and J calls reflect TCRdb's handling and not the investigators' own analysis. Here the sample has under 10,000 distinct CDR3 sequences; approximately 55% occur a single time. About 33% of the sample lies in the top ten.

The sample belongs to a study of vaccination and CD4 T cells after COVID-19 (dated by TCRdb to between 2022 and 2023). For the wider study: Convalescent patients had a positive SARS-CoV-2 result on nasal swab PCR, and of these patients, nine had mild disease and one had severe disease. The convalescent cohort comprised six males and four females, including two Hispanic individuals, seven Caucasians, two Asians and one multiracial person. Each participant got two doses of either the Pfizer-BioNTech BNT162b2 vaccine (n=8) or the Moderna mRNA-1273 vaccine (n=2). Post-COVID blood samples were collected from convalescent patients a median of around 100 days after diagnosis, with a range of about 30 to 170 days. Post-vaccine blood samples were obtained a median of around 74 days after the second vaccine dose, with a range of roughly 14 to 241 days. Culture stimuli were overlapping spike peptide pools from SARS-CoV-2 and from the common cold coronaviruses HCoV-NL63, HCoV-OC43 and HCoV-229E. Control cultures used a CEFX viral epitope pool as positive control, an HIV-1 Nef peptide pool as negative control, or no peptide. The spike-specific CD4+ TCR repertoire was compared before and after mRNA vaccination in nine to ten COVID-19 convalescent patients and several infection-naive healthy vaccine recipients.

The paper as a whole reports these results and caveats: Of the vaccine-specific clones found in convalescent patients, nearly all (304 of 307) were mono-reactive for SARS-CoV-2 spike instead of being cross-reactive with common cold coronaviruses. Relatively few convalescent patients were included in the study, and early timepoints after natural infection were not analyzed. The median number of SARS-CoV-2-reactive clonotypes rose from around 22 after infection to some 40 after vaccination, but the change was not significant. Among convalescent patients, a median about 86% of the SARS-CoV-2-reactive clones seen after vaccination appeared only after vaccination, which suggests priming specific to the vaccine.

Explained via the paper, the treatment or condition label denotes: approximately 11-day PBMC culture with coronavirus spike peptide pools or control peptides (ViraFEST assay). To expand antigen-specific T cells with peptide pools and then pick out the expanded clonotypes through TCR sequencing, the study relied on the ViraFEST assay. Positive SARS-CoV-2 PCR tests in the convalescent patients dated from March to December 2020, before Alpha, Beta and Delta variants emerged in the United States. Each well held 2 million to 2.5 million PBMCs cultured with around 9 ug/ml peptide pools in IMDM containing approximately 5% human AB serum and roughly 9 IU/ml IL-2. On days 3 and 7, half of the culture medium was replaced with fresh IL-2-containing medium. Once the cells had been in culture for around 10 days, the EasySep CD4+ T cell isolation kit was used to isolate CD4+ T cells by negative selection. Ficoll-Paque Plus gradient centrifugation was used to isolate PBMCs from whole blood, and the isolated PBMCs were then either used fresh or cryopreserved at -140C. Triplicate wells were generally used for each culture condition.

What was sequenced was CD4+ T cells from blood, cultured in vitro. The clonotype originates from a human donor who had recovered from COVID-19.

For the CDR3, the sequence is CASSATQRGGSGPQYF. The base sequence is TGTGCCAGCAGCGCAACTCAGCGGGGGGGGTCAGGTCCCCAGTACTTC. This receptor chain uses TRBV7-2 and TRBJ2-5, and TRBD2 aligns with 10 junction nucleotides. Its CDR3 holds 16 amino acids, cysteine through phenylalanine. The DNA shown is the 48-base CDR3, in frame from base 1. In the germline V gene, CDR1 corresponds to SGHTA and CDR2 to FQGNSA. The germline V end is reduced by 5 bases and the J end by 9 bases; junction bases left unmatched: 15.